This T cell receptor (beta chain) was captured by sequencing in a study of CD8+ T cells in alopecia areata. Study as a whole: Tofacitinib exposure lasted 6 to 18 months, followed by 6 months off drug.

Treatment noted: oral pan-JAK inhibitor, 5-10 mg twice daily. Alopecia areata patients provided lesional scalp punch biopsies and peripheral blood, both collected for the study. Study-wide results and caveats: Shared TCR sequences were less clear between patients than in mice, possibly partly from HLA diversity. Clonality in the scalp and expanded CD8+ clones ranked among the top 100 were significantly decreased by tofacitinib.

CDR3 length equals 12 residues. Germline loops: CDR1 SQVTM, CDR2 ANQGSEA. Trimming cost V 3 bases and J 1 base, with 6 bases left between them. As the sequencing template, cDNA was produced by extracting RNA and reverse transcribing it. The repertoire was sequenced with immunoSEQ multiplex PCR; TCRdb's copy has only in-frame clones and lacks some. In the table there are some 110,000 clones, roughly 63% of which are singletons. Only a few counts were recorded for this clone. Its antigen is not known. The same CDR3 can be traced to other DNA sequences in this sample. This clonotype originated in a human donor with alopecia areata. The specimen was CD8+ T cells sorted from blood, collected at week 4, from a patient treated with tofacitinib. This chain links TRBV29-1 with TRBJ1-1; D is ambiguous. CDR3 amino acids: CSVDRGNTEAFF. The DNA for the CDR3 is TGCAGCGTTGACCGCGGGAACACTGAAGCTTTCTTT.